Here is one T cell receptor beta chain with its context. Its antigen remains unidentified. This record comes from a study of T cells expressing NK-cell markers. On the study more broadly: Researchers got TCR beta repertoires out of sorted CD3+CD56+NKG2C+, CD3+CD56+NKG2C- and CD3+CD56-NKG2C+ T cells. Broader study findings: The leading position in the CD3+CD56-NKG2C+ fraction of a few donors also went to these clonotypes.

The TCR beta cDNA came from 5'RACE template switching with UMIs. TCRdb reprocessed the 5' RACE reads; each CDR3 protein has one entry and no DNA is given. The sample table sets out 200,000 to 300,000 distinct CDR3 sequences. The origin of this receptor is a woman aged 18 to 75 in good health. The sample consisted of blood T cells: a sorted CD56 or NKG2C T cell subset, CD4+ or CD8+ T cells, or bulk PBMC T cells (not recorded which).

CDR3 sequence reads: CSVVGQRSSYNEQFF. The chain joins TRBV29-1 to TRBJ2-1; the D call from TCRdb, TRBD1, cannot be confirmed without DNA. Germline V CDR1 and CDR2: SQVTM, ANQGSEA. The CDR3 has 15 amino acids.